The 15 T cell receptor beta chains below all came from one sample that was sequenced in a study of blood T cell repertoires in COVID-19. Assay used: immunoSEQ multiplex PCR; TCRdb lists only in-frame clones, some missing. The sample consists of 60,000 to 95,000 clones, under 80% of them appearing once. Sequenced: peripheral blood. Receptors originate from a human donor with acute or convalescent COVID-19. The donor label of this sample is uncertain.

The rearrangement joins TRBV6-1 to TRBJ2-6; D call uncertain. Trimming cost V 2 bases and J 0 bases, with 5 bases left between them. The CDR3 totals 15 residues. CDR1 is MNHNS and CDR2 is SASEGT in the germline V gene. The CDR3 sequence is CASSESFSGANVLTF. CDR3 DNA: TGTGCCAGCAGTGAAAGCTTCTCTGGGGCCAACGTCCTGACTTTC.

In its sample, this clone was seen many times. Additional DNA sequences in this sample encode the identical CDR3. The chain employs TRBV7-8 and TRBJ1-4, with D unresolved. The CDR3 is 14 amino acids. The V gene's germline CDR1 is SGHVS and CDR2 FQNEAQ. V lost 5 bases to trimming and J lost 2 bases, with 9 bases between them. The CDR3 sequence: CASSPSRTNEKLFF. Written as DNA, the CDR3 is TGTGCCAGCAGCCCCTCTAGGACTAATGAAAAACTGTTTTTT.

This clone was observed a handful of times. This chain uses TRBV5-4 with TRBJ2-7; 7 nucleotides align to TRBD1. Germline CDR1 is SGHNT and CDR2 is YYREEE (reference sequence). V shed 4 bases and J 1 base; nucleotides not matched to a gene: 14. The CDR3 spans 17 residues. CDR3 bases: TGTGCCAGCAGCCCGGGACCCACAGGGGTCCCATCCTACGAGCAGTACGTC. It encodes CASSPGPTGVPSYEQYV.

The CDR3 spells CASSLYSGAKTEAFF. The CDR3 DNA reads TGTGCCAGCAGTTTATATTCAGGGGCGAAGACTGAAGCTTTCTTT. V and J are TRBV27 and TRBJ1-1; TRBD1 is a possible D gene (6 bases). Trimming took off 1 base at V and 5 bases at J, with 14 bases between the two ends. CDR3 length: 15 residues. Germline assignment: CDR1 MNHEY and CDR2 SMNVEV (reference sequence).

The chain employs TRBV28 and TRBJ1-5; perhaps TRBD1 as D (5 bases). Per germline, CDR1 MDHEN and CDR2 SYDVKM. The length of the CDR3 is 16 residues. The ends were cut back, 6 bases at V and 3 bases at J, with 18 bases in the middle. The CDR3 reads CASSRWGGTTNQPQHF. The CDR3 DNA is TGTGCCAGCAGCCGATGGGGGGGGACTACCAATCAGCCCCAGCATTTT.

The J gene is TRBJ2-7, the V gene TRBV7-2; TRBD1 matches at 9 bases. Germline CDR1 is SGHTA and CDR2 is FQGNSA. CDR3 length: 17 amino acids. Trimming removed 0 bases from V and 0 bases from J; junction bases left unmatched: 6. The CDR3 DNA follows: TGTGCCAGCAGCTTAGCGGGGGGACAGGGCTTCTCCTACGAGCAGTACTTC. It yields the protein CASSLAGGQGFSYEQYF. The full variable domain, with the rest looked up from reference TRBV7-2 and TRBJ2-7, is GAGVSQSPSNKVTEKGKDVELRCDPISGHTALYWYRQSLGQGLEFLIYFQGNSAPDKSGLPSDRFSAERTGGSVSTLTIQRTQQEDSAVYLCASSLAGGQGFSYEQYFGPGTRLTVT.

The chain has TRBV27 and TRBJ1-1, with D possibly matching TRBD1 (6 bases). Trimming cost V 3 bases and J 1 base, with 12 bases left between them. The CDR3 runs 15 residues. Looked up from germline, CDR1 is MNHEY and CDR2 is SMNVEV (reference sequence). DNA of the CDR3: TGTGCCAGCAGTTTTGGGGGCGCGGGGAACACTGAAGCTTTCTTT. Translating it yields CASSFGGAGNTEAFF.

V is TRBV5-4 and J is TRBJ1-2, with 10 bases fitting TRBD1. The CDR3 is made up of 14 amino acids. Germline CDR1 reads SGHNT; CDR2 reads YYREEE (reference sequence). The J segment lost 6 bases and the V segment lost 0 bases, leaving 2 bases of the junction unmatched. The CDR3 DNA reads TGTGCCAGCAGCTTGGTAGGGACAGGGGATGGCTACACCTTC. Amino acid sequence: CASSLVGTGDGYTF.

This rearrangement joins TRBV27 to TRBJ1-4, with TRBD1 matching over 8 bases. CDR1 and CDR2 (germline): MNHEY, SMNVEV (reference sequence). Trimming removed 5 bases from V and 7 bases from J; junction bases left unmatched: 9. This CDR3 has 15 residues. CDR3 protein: CASSPSGGNGEKLFF. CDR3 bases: TGTGCCAGCAGTCCCTCAGGGGGCAATGGTGAAAAACTGTTTTTT.

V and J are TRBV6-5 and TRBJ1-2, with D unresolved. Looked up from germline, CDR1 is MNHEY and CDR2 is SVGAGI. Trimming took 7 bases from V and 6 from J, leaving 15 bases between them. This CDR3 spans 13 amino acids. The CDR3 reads CASTETFTHGYTF. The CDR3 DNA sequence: TGTGCCAGCACAGAGACATTCACCCATGGCTACACCTTC.

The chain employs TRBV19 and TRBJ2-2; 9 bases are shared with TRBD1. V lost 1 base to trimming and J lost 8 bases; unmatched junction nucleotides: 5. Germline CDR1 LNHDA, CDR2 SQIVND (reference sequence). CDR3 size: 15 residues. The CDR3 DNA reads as TGTGCCAGTAGTATAGGGGGACAGGGAATAGGGGAGCTGTTTTTT. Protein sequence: CASSIGGQGIGELFF.

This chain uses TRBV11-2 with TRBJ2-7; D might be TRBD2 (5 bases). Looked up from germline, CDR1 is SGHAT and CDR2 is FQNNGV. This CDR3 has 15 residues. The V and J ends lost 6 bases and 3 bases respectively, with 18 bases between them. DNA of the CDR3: TGTGCCAGCAGTCAGCCCCTAGCAATTGACTACGAGCAGTACTTC. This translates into CASSQPLAIDYEQYF.

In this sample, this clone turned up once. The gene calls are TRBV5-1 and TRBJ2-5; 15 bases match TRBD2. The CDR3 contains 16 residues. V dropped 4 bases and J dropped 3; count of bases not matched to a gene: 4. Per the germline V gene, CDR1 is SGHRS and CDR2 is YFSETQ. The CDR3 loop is CASSDGTSGGKETQYF. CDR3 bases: TGCGCCAGCAGCGACGGGACTAGCGGGGGGAAAGAGACCCAGTACTTC.

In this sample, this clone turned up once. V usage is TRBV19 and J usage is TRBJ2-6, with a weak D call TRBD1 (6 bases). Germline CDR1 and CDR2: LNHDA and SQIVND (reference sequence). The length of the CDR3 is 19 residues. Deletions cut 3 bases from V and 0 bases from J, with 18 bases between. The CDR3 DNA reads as TGTGCCAGTAGTATCGTCGGCAGGGGCCCGCCCTCTGGGGCCAACGTCCTGACTTTC. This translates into CASSIVGRGPPSGANVLTF.

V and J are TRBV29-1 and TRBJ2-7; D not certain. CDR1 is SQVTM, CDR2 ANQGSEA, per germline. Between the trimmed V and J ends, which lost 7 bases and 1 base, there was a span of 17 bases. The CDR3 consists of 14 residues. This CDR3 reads CSAATGPPSYEQYV. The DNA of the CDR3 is TGCAGCGCCGCCACGGGTCCCCCATCCTACGAGCAGTACGTC.